This T cell receptor (beta chain) comes out of a study of T cell changes during pregnancy in multiple sclerosis. Worth noting for this clone: An end of the junction differs from the germline gene, which may be a read error.

The assay was immunoSEQ multiplex PCR, and TCRdb's table has in-frame clones only and misses some. Of roughly 64,000 clones listed, over 95% are singletons. Germline values: CDR1 SSHAT, CDR2 FNYEAQ (reference sequence). The CDR3 runs 16 residues. The material sequenced was CD8+ T cells from peripheral blood mononuclear cells, taken after pregnancy. V is TRBV7-7 and J is TRBJ2-2, with D perhaps matching TRBD2 (6 bases). This receptor was identified in a female donor with multiple sclerosis, enrolled in a pregnancy study. CDR3 amino acids: CASSLVVSGNTGELFF. The CDR3 coding sequence is TGTGCTAGCAGCTTAGTTGTTAGCGGGAACACCGGGGAGCTGTTTTTT.